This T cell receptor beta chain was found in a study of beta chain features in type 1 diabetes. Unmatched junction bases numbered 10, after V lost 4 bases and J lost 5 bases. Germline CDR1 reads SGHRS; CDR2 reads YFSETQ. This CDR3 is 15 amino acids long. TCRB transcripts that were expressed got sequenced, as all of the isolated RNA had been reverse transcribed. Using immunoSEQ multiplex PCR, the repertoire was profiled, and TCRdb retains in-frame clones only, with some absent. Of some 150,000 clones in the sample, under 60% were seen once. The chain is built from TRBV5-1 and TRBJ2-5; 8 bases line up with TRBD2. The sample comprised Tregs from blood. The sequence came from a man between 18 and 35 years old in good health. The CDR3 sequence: CASSGQAGVGETQYF. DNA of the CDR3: TGCGCCAGCAGCGGACAAGCGGGAGTGGGGGAGACCCAGTACTTC.